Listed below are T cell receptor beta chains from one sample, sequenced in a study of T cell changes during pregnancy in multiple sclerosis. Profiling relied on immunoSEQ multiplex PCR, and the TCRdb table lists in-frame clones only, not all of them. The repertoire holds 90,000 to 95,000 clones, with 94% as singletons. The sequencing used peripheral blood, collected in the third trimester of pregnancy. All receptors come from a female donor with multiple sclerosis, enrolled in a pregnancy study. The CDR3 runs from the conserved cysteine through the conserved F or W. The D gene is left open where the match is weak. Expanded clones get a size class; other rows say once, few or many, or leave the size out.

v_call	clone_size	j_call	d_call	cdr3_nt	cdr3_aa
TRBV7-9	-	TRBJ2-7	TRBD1	TGTGCCACCGCCGGGACAGGGGCCCACGAGCAGTACTTC	CATAGTGAHEQYF
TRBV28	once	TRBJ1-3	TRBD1	TGTGCCAGCAGCCGCGGGACAGGGAGGTCGACCATATATTTT	CASSRGTGRSTIYF
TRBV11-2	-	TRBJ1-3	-	TGTGCCAGCAGCTCCTTACCCCAAGACAGGCCGTCTGGAAACACCATATATTTT	CASSSLPQDRPSGNTIYF
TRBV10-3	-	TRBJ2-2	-	TGTGCCATCAGTGATCCGGGATCCGGGGAGCTGTTTTTT	CAISDPGSGELFF
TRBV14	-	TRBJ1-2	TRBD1	TGTGCCAGCAGCCGTCGACAGGGGATTTTCTATGGCTACACCTTC	CASSRRQGIFYGYTF
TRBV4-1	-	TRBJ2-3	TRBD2	TGCGCCAGCAGCCAAAGAGGGAGGGCTGATACGCAGTATTTT	CASSQRGRADTQYF
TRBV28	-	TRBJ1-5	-	TGTGCCACCCCGGGGGGGTCGGGAGAAGGGGCCCAGCATTTT	CATPGGSGEGAQHF
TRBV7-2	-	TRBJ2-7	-	TGTGCCAGCAGCCCCGGGGCCCCAGCGGGGCAGTACTTC	CASSPGAPAGQYF
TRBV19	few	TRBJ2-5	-	TGTGCCAGTTCCCCAAGTATTCGGGGTGAGACCCAGTACTTC	CASSPSIRGETQYF
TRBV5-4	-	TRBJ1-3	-	TGTGCCAGCAGCTCGGGACAAAGGAACACCATATATTTT	CASSSGQRNTIYF
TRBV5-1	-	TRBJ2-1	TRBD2	TGCGCCAGCAGCGAACCGGGCGGGGGGCAGTTCTTC	CASSEPGGGQFF
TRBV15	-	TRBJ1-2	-	TGTGCCACCAGCAGAGGGGAGAGTGGCTACACCTTC	CATSRGESGYTF
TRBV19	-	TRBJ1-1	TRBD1	TGTGCCAGTAGTAGACGACAGGGCTCTAACACTGAAGCTTTCTTT	CASSRRQGSNTEAFF
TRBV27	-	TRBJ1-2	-	TGTGCCAGCAGCCGAACCTCTCTAAACTATGGCTACACCTTC	CASSRTSLNYGYTF
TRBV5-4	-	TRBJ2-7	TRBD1	TGTGCCAGCAGCCTTGGACAGGGGGTGGGGGAGCAGTACTTC	CASSLGQGVGEQYF
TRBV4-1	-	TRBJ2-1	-	TGCGCCAGCAGCCAAATAGCGCCAGAGAAGCAGTTCTTC	CASSQIAPEKQFF
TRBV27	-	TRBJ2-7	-	TGTGCCAGCAGTTTAATCGGGGGGCTGTACGAGCAGTACTTC	CASSLIGGLYEQYF
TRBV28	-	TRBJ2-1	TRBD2	TGTGCCAGCAGTTTTGGGGCCCCACGCGTCACTAGCGGGAGGGCCGTTGGTTACAATGAGCAGTTCTTC	CASSFGAPRVTSGRAVGYNEQFF
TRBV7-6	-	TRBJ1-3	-	TGTGCCAGCAGCCCTGACAGAGGCCACACCATATATTTT	CASSPDRGHTIYF
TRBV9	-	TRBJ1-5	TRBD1	TGTGCCAGCAGCGCCCAATCTTGCGGACAGGCGGGGTATAATCAGCCCCAGCATTTT	CASSAQSCGQAGYNQPQHF